This entry lists 22 T cell receptor beta chains sequenced from one sample in a study of blood T cell repertoires in COVID-19. TCRdb keeps only in-frame clones here, not all; method: immunoSEQ multiplex PCR. The top ten clones hold about 1.2% of a sample with approximately 90,000 clones, almost 85% of them seen once. The sequencing sample was made of peripheral blood. All receptors derive from a woman at least 80 years old with acute or convalescent COVID-19.

This clone came up a few times. The gene calls are TRBV7-9 and TRBJ2-1; TRBD1 agrees at 11 bases. The V and J ends lost 3 bases and 2 bases, in that order; junction bases with no gene match: 0. Germline lookup yields CDR1 SEHNR and CDR2 FQNEAQ (reference sequence). There are 15 residues in the CDR3. CDR3: CASSLGQGAYNEQFF. Here the CDR3 DNA reads TGTGCCAGCAGCTTGGGACAGGGGGCCTACAATGAGCAGTTCTTC.

This clone has a handful of counts. The chain combines TRBV5-6 with TRBJ2-7, with no clear D. CDR1 is SGHDT, CDR2 YYEEEE, per germline. There are 12 residues in the CDR3. V was clipped by 1 base and J by 9 bases, with 11 bases between them. CDR3 protein: CASSLSLTPQYF. The CDR3 DNA is TGTGCCAGCAGCTTGAGTTTGACACCGCAGTACTTC.

The chain carries TRBV5-1 and TRBJ2-7, with 9 bases that match TRBD1. Trimming cost V 7 bases and J 2 bases; bases outside gene matches: 13. The V gene's germline CDR1 is SGHRS and CDR2 YFSETQ. The CDR3 totals 16 residues. In nucleotides, the CDR3 is TGCGCCAGCTTCAGTAGGACAGGGGATGGGACCTACGAGCAGTACTTC. The encoded protein is CASFSRTGDGTYEQYF.

This clone occurred a few times. V usage is TRBV6-5 and J usage is TRBJ1-2; TRBD1 aligns across 10 bases. In germline, CDR1 is MNHEY, CDR2 SVGAGI. V was pared by 0 bases and J by 3 bases, with 4 bases of the junction left unmatched. The CDR3 runs 16 residues. The CDR3 DNA reads TGTGCCAGCAGTTACTCGATGGGACAGGGGTACTATGGCTACACCTTC. Residues: CASSYSMGQGYYGYTF.

CDR3 region: CASSASSGGETQYF. CDR3 bases: TGTGCCAGCAGTGCCTCTAGCGGGGGAGAGACCCAGTACTTC. J is TRBJ2-5 and V is TRBV2; TRBD2 aligns across 10 bases. The ends lost 4 bases at V and 4 bases at J; junction bases unmatched: 3. This CDR3 is 14 amino acids long. Germline loops: CDR1 SNHLY, CDR2 FYNNEI.

This clone is a singleton in its sample. The chain couples TRBV28 to TRBJ2-1; 11 nucleotides agree with TRBD1. The J segment lost 8 bases and the V segment lost 3 bases, leaving 6 bases of the junction unmatched. The germline CDR1 and CDR2 sequences are MDHEN and SYDVKM. CDR3 size: 15 residues. The CDR3 loop reads CASSFGTGGAYEQFF. CDR3 nucleotides: TGTGCCAGCAGTTTCGGGACAGGGGGTGCCTATGAGCAGTTCTTC.

V and J are TRBV6-5 and TRBJ1-4; D ambiguous. The length of the CDR3 is 14 residues. Germline V gene data show CDR1 as MNHEY and CDR2 as SVGAGI. Deletions cut 6 bases from V and 2 bases from J, with 10 bases between. DNA for the CDR3: TGTGCCAGCAGCCGACTAGGGACTAATGAAAAACTGTTTTTT. This encodes CASSRLGTNEKLFF.

This sequence joins TRBV5-1 and TRBJ1-4; TRBD1 matches at 8 bases. The CDR3 is 16 amino acids. Trimming cost V 7 bases and J 4 bases; bases outside gene matches: 12. The germline gives CDR1 SGHRS, CDR2 YFSETQ. This CDR3 is CASARSGQGNNEKLFF. In DNA, the CDR3 is TGCGCCAGCGCGAGGTCCGGACAGGGCAATAATGAAAAACTGTTTTTT.

CDR3 protein: CASARESGGRNEQFF. CDR3 bases: TGTGCCAGCGCCCGGGAAAGCGGGGGAAGGAATGAGCAGTTCTTC. The chain recombines TRBV2 with TRBJ2-1; 8 positions match TRBD2. Germline loops: CDR1 SNHLY, CDR2 FYNNEI. With 8 bases clipped from V and 7 bases from J, the junction kept 13 bases outside the gene matches. CDR3 length: 15 residues.

About this clone itself: Within the sample, other DNA sequences also encode this same CDR3. This sequence joins TRBV5-1 and TRBJ2-5; D perhaps matches TRBD2 (6 bases). V was trimmed by 3 bases and J by 2 bases, leaving 14 bases between them. CDR3 length: 15 amino acids. Germline values: CDR1 SGHRS, CDR2 YFSETQ. CDR3 nucleotides: TGCGCCAGCAGCTCGGGGGATGGGCTTCAAGAGACCCAGTACTTC. Its translation: CASSSGDGLQETQYF.

V and J are TRBV5-1 and TRBJ2-7; maybe TRBD2 (6 bases). Deletions cut 4 bases from V and 0 bases from J, with 17 bases between. Germline-derived CDR1 and CDR2 are SGHRS and YFSETQ. This CDR3 comprises 16 residues. This chain's CDR3 is CASSGGGGSASYEQYF. DNA for the CDR3: TGCGCCAGCAGCGGTGGTGGGGGGTCCGCCTCCTACGAGCAGTACTTC.

The chain couples TRBV14 to TRBJ2-1, with D perhaps TRBD2 (5 bases). Germline V gene lookup returns CDR1 SGHDN and CDR2 FVKESK. This CDR3 region has 14 residues. Between the trimmed V and J ends, which lost 8 bases and 6 bases, there was a span of 17 bases. CDR3 sequence reads: CASSPHPRGNEQFF. CDR3 nucleotides: TGTGCCAGCTCTCCACACCCCCGGGGCAATGAGCAGTTCTTC.

The rearrangement joins TRBV11-2 to TRBJ1-2, with TRBD1 matching 9 bases. CDR1 is SGHAT and CDR2 is FQNNGV in the germline V gene. CDR3 length: 15 amino acids. Unmatched junction bases numbered 14, after V lost 5 bases and J lost 10 bases. CDR3 sequence (DNA): TGTGCCAGCAGCCTACAGGGACAGGGAAACCCACCCTACACCTTC. Its protein is CASSLQGQGNPPYTF.

The V gene is TRBV4-1, the J gene TRBJ1-2, with 8 bases aligning to TRBD1. This CDR3 has 16 amino acids. V dropped 0 bases and J dropped 5; count of bases not matched to a gene: 8. Germline V gene sequence: CDR1 MGHRA, CDR2 YSYEKL. CDR3 loop: CASSQDRQGAWYGYTF. CDR3 sequence (DNA): TGCGCCAGCAGCCAAGATCGCCAGGGGGCTTGGTATGGCTACACCTTC.

A few counts support this clone. The gene calls are TRBV2 and TRBJ2-3, with 7 bases that match TRBD2. Germline loops: CDR1 SNHLY, CDR2 FYNNEI. V lost 5 bases, J lost 1 base, and 6 bases stayed unmatched. The CDR3 has 15 amino acids. CDR3 in amino acids: CASSWEGSGTDTQYF. CDR3 DNA sequence: TGTGCCAGCAGTTGGGAGGGCTCAGGCACAGATACGCAGTATTTT.

The V and J genes are TRBV5-6 and TRBJ2-2; TRBD2 is a possible D gene (5 bases). Germline V gene sequence: CDR1 SGHDT, CDR2 YYEEEE. The CDR3 spans 15 residues. V gave up 4 bases and J gave up 3 bases, with 13 bases separating them. CDR3 nucleotides: TGTGCCAGCAGCCCGGGAATAATTGACACCGGGGAGCTGTTTTTT. Translating it yields CASSPGIIDTGELFF.

This clone appeared once. The chain carries TRBV2 and TRBJ1-3; D is uncertain. Germline CDR1 reads SNHLY; CDR2 reads FYNNEI. This CDR3 contains 14 residues. V was trimmed by 6 bases and J by 0 bases, leaving 9 bases between them. The CDR3 here is CASRREHSGNTIYF. In DNA, the CDR3 is TGTGCCAGCAGGAGGGAGCACTCTGGAAACACCATATATTTT. Full variable domain (rest looked up from reference TRBV2 and TRBJ1-3): EPEVTQTPSHQVTQMGQEVILRCVPISNHLYFYWYRQILGQKVEFLVSFYNNEISEKSEIFDDQFSVERPDGSNFTLKIRSTKLEDSAMYFCASRREHSGNTIYFGEGSWLTVV.

To note about this clone: At one end the junction does not follow the germline gene, possibly because of a read error. This sequence joins TRBV6-4 and TRBJ1-1; 8 nucleotides align to TRBD1. This CDR3 is built from 18 residues. The germline gives CDR1 MRHNA, CDR2 SNTAGT. CDR3 DNA sequence: TGTGCCAGCAGGGACTCCCCGGGACAGGTAACTAGGGGCACTGAAGCTTTCTTT. Translating gives CASRDSPGQVTRGTEAFF.

The DNA for the CDR3 is TGCGCCAGCAGCCCCGGGGGGGAGCCCTCCTACGAGCAGTACTTC. Amino acids: CASSPGGEPSYEQYF. The chain uses TRBV5-1 and TRBJ2-7; TRBD2 aligns across 8 bases. The germline CDR1 and CDR2 sequences are SGHRS and YFSETQ. V dropped 4 bases and J dropped 0; count of bases not matched to a gene: 6. There are 15 residues in the CDR3. Together with reference TRBV5-1 and TRBJ2-7, the CDR3 gives the full variable domain: KAGVTQTPRYLIKTRGQQVTLSCSPISGHRSVSWYQQTPGQGLQFLFEYFSETQRNKGNFPGRFSGRQFSNSRSEMNVSTLELGDSALYLCASSPGGEPSYEQYFGPGTRLTVT.

The rearrangement joins TRBV10-3 to TRBJ1-6; TRBD1 matches 8 bases. From germline, CDR1 is ENHRY and CDR2 SYGVKD. V gave up 0 bases and J gave up 7 bases; unmatched junction bases: 8. The CDR3 totals 17 residues. The CDR3 nucleotides read TGTGCCATCAGTGAGTCCGGACAGGGCCTCTCCAATTCACCCCTCCACTTT. This codes for CAISESGQGLSNSPLHF.

V usage is TRBV6-6 and J usage is TRBJ1-6; D is perhaps TRBD1 (5 bases). V was clipped by 7 bases and J by 2 bases, with 9 bases between them. Germline CDR1 reads MNHNY; CDR2 reads SVGAGI (reference sequence). This CDR3 has 14 residues. This CDR3 reads CASKQGPYNSPLHF. The DNA of the CDR3 is TGTGCCAGCAAGCAGGGCCCCTATAATTCACCCCTCCACTTT.

This clone showed up just a few times. The junction departs from germline at one end; a sequencing error may be responsible. The genes are TRBV27 and TRBJ1-3; weak D call: TRBD1 (6 bases). From germline, CDR1 is MNHEY and CDR2 SMNVEV (reference sequence). This CDR3 has 12 residues. In nucleotides, the CDR3 is TGTGCCAGCATGAAAGGGGGAAGCACCATATATTTT. It translates to CASMKGGSTIYF.